A selection of T cell receptor beta chains follows, all from one sample in a study of metastatic and nonmetastatic thyroid tumors. TCRdb ran MiXCR on the PCR reads. The table includes about 90,000 clones, approximately 9% detected once. The sequenced sample consisted of blood. These receptors were collected from a female donor with papillary thyroid cancer or a benign thyroid nodule (not recorded which). Some clones in this sample may be carry-over from other donors' samples. The CDR3 runs from the conserved cysteine through the conserved F or W. The order of the fields is V gene, D gene, clone size, J gene, CDR3 DNA, CDR3 protein. A D gene is named only where the DNA matches it firmly. The size entry is marked missing in some rows and otherwise reads once, few, many or a size class.

TRBV18	-	many	TRBJ1-1	TGTGCCAGCTCAGCGGGACGGACCCCTAGGAACACTGAAGCTTTCTTT	CASSAGRTPRNTEAFF
TRBV5-1	TRBD2	many	TRBJ2-3	TGCGCCAGCAGCGCCCCCTTGGCGGGGGGGGGGACTAGCACAGATACGCAGTATTTT	CASSAPLAGGGTSTDTQYF
TRBV6-2/TRBV6-3	TRBD2	many	TRBJ2-5	TGTGCCAGCAGTTCCAAAAGCGGGGGTCGGTTCGAGACCCAGTACTTC	CASSSKSGGRFETQYF
TRBV15	-	many	TRBJ2-4	TGTGCCACCAGCAGACCCTGGGGGGTAGCCAAAAACATTCAGTACTTC	CATSRPWGVAKNIQYF
TRBV11-2	-	many	TRBJ2-2	TGTGCCAGCAGCTTACGGGCCACGAACACCGGGGAGCTGTTTTTT	CASSLRATNTGELFF
TRBV12-3/TRBV12-4	-	few	TRBJ2-5	TGTGCCACCCAGACCGGCGGGTCAACGGAGACCCAGTACTTC	CATQTGGSTETQYF
TRBV2	-	many	TRBJ1-4	TGTGCCAGCAGTGAGCCGGCCCGGAGTAATGAAAAACTGTTTTTT	CASSEPARSNEKLFF
TRBV5-1	-	many	TRBJ2-5	TGCGCCAGCAGCTTGGGAGAAGCCCTCATCGGAGAGACCCAGTACTTC	CASSLGEALIGETQYF
TRBV29-1	TRBD1	few	TRBJ1-1	TGCAGCGTCGGAGGGGGCTACACTGAAGCTTTCTTT	CSVGGGYTEAFF
TRBV7-2	-	-	TRBJ1-4	TGTGCCAGCAGCGTCTCCCTTGCAACTAATGAAAAACTGTTTTTT	CASSVSLATNEKLFF
TRBV3-1	-	many	TRBJ2-1	TGTGCCAGCAGCCAAGAAACCAGGGACCCTTTCTCCTACAATGAGCAGTTCTTC	CASSQETRDPFSYNEQFF
TRBV7-3	TRBD1	many	TRBJ1-1	TGTGCCAGCAGCCCAGGGGGGACTGAAGCTTTCTTT	CASSPGGTEAFF
TRBV5-1	TRBD1	-	TRBJ1-6	TGCGCCAGCAGCGCTAGGGGGCGTGAGGTTTCACCCCTCCACTTT	CASSARGREVSPLHF
TRBV2	TRBD2	many	TRBJ2-1	TGTGCCAGCAGACCCCGAGCGGGATCCTCCTACAATGAGCAGTTCTTC	CASRPRAGSSYNEQFF
TRBV6-1	-	few	TRBJ2-2	TGTGCCAGCTTAAGAGTCCGGAACACCGGGGAGCTGTTTTTT	CASLRVRNTGELFF
TRBV11-1	-	many	TRBJ1-1	TGTGCCAGCGGGGGCAGGCTGAACACTGAAGCTTTCTTT	CASGGRLNTEAFF
TRBV6-1	-	few	TRBJ2-7	TGTGTCAGCAGTAGTTCTCCGGACAGCTCCTACGAGCAGTACTTC	CVSSSSPDSSYEQYF
TRBV10-1	TRBD2	many	TRBJ2-5	TGCGCCAGCAGTGAAGGCGGGGGACAAGAGACCCAGTACTTC	CASSEGGGQETQYF
TRBV7-9	-	many	TRBJ1-3	TGTGCCAGCAGCTATGGACAGTGGTTGAACACCATATATTTT	CASSYGQWLNTIYF
TRBV7-6	-	many	TRBJ2-1	TGTGCCAGCAGCCAGTCCGGGACCCCTCCCGACAATGAGCAGTTCTTC	CASSQSGTPPDNEQFF
TRBV24-1	-	many	TRBJ1-5	TGTGCCACCAGTGAAGGAGGAATGGGCAATCAGCCCCAGCATTTT	CATSEGGMGNQPQHF
TRBV28	-	many	TRBJ2-7	TGTGCCAGCAGCTTAGTTTCCTACGAGCAGTACTTC	CASSLVSYEQYF
TRBV7-9	-	many	TRBJ2-5	TGTGCCAGCAGCTTAGGGGGGGCTGGGACCCAGTACTTC	CASSLGGAGTQYF
TRBV6-2/TRBV6-3	-	many	TRBJ2-3	TGTGCCAGCAGTCTCGGGGGGCTACCAGATACGCAGTATTTT	CASSLGGLPDTQYF